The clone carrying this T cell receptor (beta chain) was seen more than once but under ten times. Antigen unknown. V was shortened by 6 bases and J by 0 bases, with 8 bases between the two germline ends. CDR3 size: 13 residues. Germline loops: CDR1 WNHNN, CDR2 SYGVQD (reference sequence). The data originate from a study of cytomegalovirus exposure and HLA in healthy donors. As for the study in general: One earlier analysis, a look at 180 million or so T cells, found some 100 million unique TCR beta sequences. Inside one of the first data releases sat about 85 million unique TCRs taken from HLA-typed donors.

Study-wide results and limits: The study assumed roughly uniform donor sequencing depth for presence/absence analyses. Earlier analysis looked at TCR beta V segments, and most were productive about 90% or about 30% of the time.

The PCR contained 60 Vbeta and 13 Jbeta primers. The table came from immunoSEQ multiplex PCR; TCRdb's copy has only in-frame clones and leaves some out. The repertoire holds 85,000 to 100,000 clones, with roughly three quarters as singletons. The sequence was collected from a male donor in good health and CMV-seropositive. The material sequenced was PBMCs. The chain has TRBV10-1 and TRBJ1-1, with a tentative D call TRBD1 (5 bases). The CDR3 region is CASSQDMNTEAFF. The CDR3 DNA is TGCGCCAGCAGCCAGGACATGAACACTGAAGCTTTCTTT.